The 19 T cell receptor beta chains listed next were all sequenced from one sample in a study of Ad26.COV2.S vaccination and SARS-CoV-2 variants. Treatment indicated: 15 to 20 received Ad26.COV2.S at low or high dose, single or two shots; 5 received placebo; per-sample allocation not given. Following the first vaccine or placebo injection, samples were taken on day 63. Measured with immunoSEQ multiplex PCR; TCRdb has only the in-frame clones, and not every one. The sample lists about 410,000 clones, about 89% seen once, with 1.5% to 2% in the top ten. This specimen consisted of peripheral blood, obtained in a trial of Ad26.COV2.S vaccine versus placebo. Source of these receptors: a person aged 18-60 years who received the Ad26.COV2.S COVID-19 vaccine or a placebo.

Only one count was recorded for this clone. The rearrangement joins TRBV5-6 to TRBJ2-5; TRBD1 agrees at 7 bases. V gave up 0 bases and J gave up 1 base; unmatched junction bases: 3. There are 15 residues in the CDR3. Per the germline V gene, CDR1 is SGHDT and CDR2 is YYEEEE. CDR3 coding DNA: TGTGCCAGCAGCTTGGTGGGACAGACCCAAGAGACCCAGTACTTC. It encodes CASSLVGQTQETQYF. Using reference TRBV5-6 and TRBJ2-5 for the parts outside the CDR3, the full variable domain is DAGVTQSPTHLIKTRGQQVTLRCSPKSGHDTVSWYQQALGQGPQFIFQYYEEEERQRGNFPDRFSGHQFPNYSSELNVNALLLGDSALYLCASSLVGQTQETQYFGPGTRLLVL.

This chain connects TRBV30 to TRBJ2-3, with TRBD2 matching over 12 bases. The CDR3 length is 17 residues. Germline trimming cut 0 bases from V and 1 base from J; bases unmatched to any gene: 5. Germline loops: CDR1 GTSNPN, CDR2 SVGIG (reference sequence). The DNA of the CDR3 is TGTGCCTGGAGTGTCTTTAGACTAGCGGGGGGCACAGATACGCAGTATTTT. It encodes CAWSVFRLAGGTDTQYF.

This chain uses TRBV12-3 or TRBV12-4 with TRBJ2-3; D call uncertain. This CDR3 region has 12 residues. Trimming took 6 bases from V and 5 from J, leaving 9 bases between them. CDR3 loop: CASRSYLDTQYF. The DNA of the CDR3 is TGTGCCAGCAGGTCCTATTTAGATACGCAGTATTTT.

The J gene is TRBJ2-1, the V gene TRBV5-6; TRBD2 might be the D (6 bases). The CDR3 covers 13 residues. Per the germline V gene, CDR1 is SGHDT and CDR2 is YYEEEE. V was cut by 3 bases and J by 7 bases, with 11 bases left in between. As DNA, the CDR3 is TGTGCCAGCAGCTCGATCGGGGGTAATGAGCAGTTCTTC. Residues: CASSSIGGNEQFF.

The chain carries TRBV5-4 and TRBJ1-5; 10 bases map to TRBD1. The CDR3 runs 13 residues. Germline assignment: CDR1 SGHNT and CDR2 YYREEE (reference sequence). The ends lost 5 bases at V and 7 bases at J; junction bases unmatched: 3. The CDR3 region has the DNA TGTGCCAGCAGTCGGGACAGGGGACAGCCCCAGCATTTT. This encodes CASSRDRGQPQHF. The variable domain in full, with the rest retrieved from reference TRBV5-4 and TRBJ1-5, is ETGVTQSPTHLIKTRGQQVTLRCSSQSGHNTVSWYQQALGQGPQFIFQYYREEENGRGNFPPRFSGLQFPNYSSELNVNALELDDSALYLCASSRDRGQPQHFGDGTRLSIL.

Sample share makes this clone medium-sized. V is TRBV4-2 and J is TRBJ2-7, with 12 bases fitting TRBD2. V gave up 0 bases and J gave up 3 bases; unmatched junction bases: 0. The CDR3 runs to 15 residues. The germline V gene has CDR1 LGHNA and CDR2 YNFKEQ. The CDR3 reads CASSQETSGSYEQYF. CDR3 in DNA: TGTGCCAGCAGCCAAGAGACTAGCGGGAGCTACGAGCAGTACTTC.

V usage is TRBV27 and J usage is TRBJ2-7; TRBD1 matches 8 bases. The CDR3 length is 14 residues. The germline V gene encodes CDR1 MNHEY and CDR2 SMNVEV (reference sequence). With V trimmed by 3 bases and J by 2 bases, 3 bases remained unmatched. CDR3 nucleotides: TGTGCCAGCAGTTTCCAACAGGGGGCCTACGAGCAGTACTTC. Its translation: CASSFQQGAYEQYF.

This sequence joins TRBV6-6 and TRBJ2-1; the D is unclear. The CDR3 covers 11 residues. Germline V lookup: CDR1 MNHNY, CDR2 SVGAGI (reference sequence). V lost 8 bases to trimming and J lost 7 bases, with 9 bases between them. CDR3 DNA sequence: TGTGCCAGCTCCGACCGGAATGAGCAGTTCTTC. Its protein is CASSDRNEQFF.

CDR3 DNA: TGCAGTGCTAGTAAGCAGGGACGTACCGGGGAGCTGTTTTTT. It specifies CSASKQGRTGELFF. This chain connects TRBV20-1 to TRBJ2-2; D is tentatively TRBD1 or TRBD2 (5 bases each). The CDR3 loop spans 14 amino acids. Trimming cost V 3 bases and J 5 bases, with 13 bases left between them. CDR1 is DFQATT and CDR2 is SNEGSKA in the germline V gene (reference sequence).

V gene TRBV4-2 combines with J gene TRBJ2-2; D not resolved. The V end lost 0 bases, the J end lost 8 bases, and 13 bases lay between the germline ends. The CDR3 totals 15 residues. Germline V gene lookup returns CDR1 LGHNA and CDR2 YNFKEQ. The CDR3 here is CASSQELGYRGELFF. The CDR3 nucleotides are TGTGCCAGCAGCCAAGAACTCGGGTATAGGGGGGAGCTGTTTTTT.

This chain connects TRBV19 to TRBJ2-1, with TRBD2 matching 10 bases. Trimming took 3 bases from V and 9 from J; bases not matched to a gene: 8. Germline CDR1 reads LNHDA; CDR2 reads SQIVND (reference sequence). The CDR3 is 15 amino acids. The CDR3 region is CASSILAGEKGEQFF. DNA for the CDR3: TGTGCCAGTAGTATTCTAGCGGGAGAGAAGGGTGAGCAGTTCTTC.

The chain employs TRBV9 and TRBJ2-2; no clear D gene. The length of the CDR3 is 16 residues. With 4 bases removed from V and 1 base from J, the gap between germline ends came to 14 bases. Germline values: CDR1 SGDLS, CDR2 YYNGEE. In DNA form, the CDR3 reads TGTGCCAGCAGCACCCGGATCAACAGGAACACCGGGGAGCTGTTTTTT. Residues: CASSTRINRNTGELFF.

V gene TRBV29-1 combines with J gene TRBJ2-5; the D call may be TRBD1 or TRBD2 (7 bases each). The CDR3 runs to 15 residues. Trimming stripped 6 bases from V and 4 bases from J, with 21 bases between. The germline V gene encodes CDR1 SQVTM and CDR2 ANQGSEA. The CDR3 sequence is CSVNQGGGQTETQYF. CDR3 DNA: TGCAGCGTAAACCAGGGGGGAGGGCAGACAGAGACCCAGTACTTC.

V and J are TRBV6-5 and TRBJ1-2, with TRBD1 as a possible D gene (6 bases). Germline V gives CDR1 MNHEY, CDR2 SVGAGI. V was pared by 8 bases and J by 8 bases, with 24 bases between. The CDR3 loop spans 15 amino acids. CDR3 amino acids: CASADRGQLGRGYTF. The CDR3 DNA sequence: TGTGCCAGCGCGGACCGAGGACAGCTAGGCCGGGGCTACACCTTC.

The chain is built from TRBV9 and TRBJ2-2; tentative D call: TRBD1 (6 bases). V was pared by 0 bases and J by 5 bases, with 11 bases between. CDR3 size: 15 residues. From germline, CDR1 is SGDLS and CDR2 YYNGEE. The CDR3 bases are TGTGCCAGCAGCGTAGAACAGGGATGGACCGGGGAGCTGTTTTTT. This encodes CASSVEQGWTGELFF.

This chain connects TRBV7-2 to TRBJ1-2; a weak D match, TRBD1 (6 bases). V was trimmed by 1 base and J by 5 bases, leaving 11 bases between them. Germline-derived CDR1 and CDR2 are SGHTA and FQGNSA. The CDR3 is made up of 14 amino acids. CDR3: CASSLESGEYGYTF. The CDR3 DNA is TGTGCCAGCAGCTTAGAGTCAGGGGAGTATGGCTACACCTTC.

CDR3 protein: CASSPTSGSYNEQFF. CDR3 DNA sequence: TGTGCCAGCAGCCCGACTAGCGGGAGTTACAATGAGCAGTTCTTC. J is TRBJ2-1 and V is TRBV7-3; TRBD2 aligns across 12 bases. This CDR3 contains 15 residues. With 5 bases clipped from V and 4 bases from J, the junction kept 3 bases outside the gene matches. Looked up from germline, CDR1 is SGHTA and CDR2 is FQGTGA.

The chain couples TRBV5-4 to TRBJ2-1; 12 nucleotides agree with TRBD1. Germline V CDR1 and CDR2: SGHNT, YYREEE (reference sequence). V lost 0 bases, J lost 6 bases, and 4 bases stayed unmatched. The CDR3 totals 16 residues. CDR3: CASSLGGQGACNEQFF. CDR3 coding DNA: TGTGCCAGCAGCTTGGGGGGACAGGGGGCTTGCAATGAGCAGTTCTTC.

The chain links TRBV4-1 to TRBJ1-5; D not resolved. Germline V CDR1 and CDR2: MGHRA, YSYEKL. This CDR3 comprises 16 residues. The V and J ends lost 7 bases and 0 bases respectively, with 16 bases between them. The CDR3 spells CASKETPDYSNQPQHF. CDR3 sequence (DNA): TGCGCCAGCAAGGAGACACCCGATTATAGCAATCAGCCCCAGCATTTT.